These T cell receptor beta chains were read from a single sample in a study of blood T cell repertoires in COVID-19. Sequencing was performed with immunoSEQ multiplex PCR; in TCRdb, only in-frame clones are kept and a portion is missing. This sample yields tens of thousands of clones, of which over 80% are seen a single time; 8.5% to 14% belongs to the top ten. Sequenced input: peripheral blood. Receptors originate from an older man with acute or convalescent COVID-19. Each CDR3 is given with its conserved first and last residue. D genes are given only for firm matches. The size field is filled for only some rows; it gives once, few, many or a size class.

TGTGCCAGCGTATCTGGTCAGGCAGATACGCAGTATTTT	CASVSGQADTQYF	-	-	TRBJ2-3	TRBV12-3/TRBV12-4
TGTGCCAGCAGTCCCTACCTTGGACAGGGAAAAGCGCAGTATTTT	CASSPYLGQGKAQYF	TRBD1	many	TRBJ2-3	TRBV28
TGTGCCAGCTCACCACCGGGACTCAACCAATATACGCAGTATTTT	CASSPPGLNQYTQYF	-	-	TRBJ2-3	TRBV18
TGTGCCAGTAGTACAGAAACACGGGATGGCTACACCTTC	CASSTETRDGYTF	-	-	TRBJ1-2	TRBV19
TGTGCCAGCAGCCCGACAGTTAACTATGGCTACACCTTC	CASSPTVNYGYTF	-	-	TRBJ1-2	TRBV7-8
TGTGCCAGCAGCGTAAGGGGACTAGCGGGGGGGCCGGGTGAGCAGTTCTTC	CASSVRGLAGGPGEQFF	TRBD2	-	TRBJ2-1	TRBV9
TGTGCCAGCAGCTTGGGTGGGTCGGAGGCGAGAGCGAACACCGGGGAGCTGTTTTTT	CASSLGGSEARANTGELFF	-	few	TRBJ2-2	TRBV5-5
TGCGCCAGCAGCTCGCCCGGGGGGCCCGAGCAGTACTTC	CASSSPGGPEQYF	-	-	TRBJ2-7	TRBV5-1
TGTGCCATCAGTGAGGGGGGGGGCCGGAATTCACCCCTCCACTTT	CAISEGGGRNSPLHF	-	-	TRBJ1-6	TRBV10-3
TGTGCCAGTAGTATGGGGCGTGGAAGTCAGCCCCAGCATTTT	CASSMGRGSQPQHF	-	few	TRBJ1-5	TRBV19
TGTGCCAGCAGGGACAAGAGCTCCTACGAGCAGTACTTC	CASRDKSSYEQYF	-	-	TRBJ2-7	TRBV6-5
TGTGCCAGCAGCTCCAGGGGGCTAGCGGAGACCCAGTACTTC	CASSSRGLAETQYF	TRBD1	-	TRBJ2-5	TRBV11-2
TGTGCCAGCAGCCCCGGGGACAGCAGCAATCAGCCCCAGCATTTT	CASSPGDSSNQPQHF	TRBD1	-	TRBJ1-5	TRBV7-9
TGTGCCACCAGTGATTCTCCGGGTCCCCCCTACAATGAGCAGTTCTTC	CATSDSPGPPYNEQFF	-	few	TRBJ2-1	TRBV24-1
TGTGCCATCAGTGAAAGGGGCGGGGAAGAGGGCTACACCTTC	CAISERGGEEGYTF	-	-	TRBJ1-2	TRBV10-3
TGTGCCAGCACCAAGGGGGCGGTCTCTGGGGCCAACGTCCTGACTTTC	CASTKGAVSGANVLTF	TRBD1	-	TRBJ2-6	TRBV7-9
TGTGCCAGCAGTGAAGGGACAGGGGTCGAAAAACTGTTTTTT	CASSEGTGVEKLFF	TRBD1	-	TRBJ1-4	TRBV2
TGCAGCGTTGAAGAGGCGGGAGAGGGAGGTGCGGAAGAGACCCAGTACTTC	CSVEEAGEGGAEETQYF	TRBD2	-	TRBJ2-5	TRBV29-1
TGTGCCAGCAGTACTCGACAGGGGGTAAGCAATCAGCCCCAGCATTTT	CASSTRQGVSNQPQHF	TRBD1	once	TRBJ1-5	TRBV6-2/TRBV6-3
TGTGCCAGCAGCCGTACCGTGGGACAAAAACGCAATGAGCAGTTCTTC	CASSRTVGQKRNEQFF	-	-	TRBJ2-1	TRBV5-4